The 8 T cell receptor beta chains reported below all come from one sample, sequenced in a study of neurological immune-mediated disorders. TCRdb reprocessed the 5' RACE reads with MiXCR, giving one entry per CDR3 protein. The table records about 50,000 distinct CDR3 sequences, 15% to 20% of them present only once. The material sequenced was PBMCs. The source is a man in his 60s in good health.

In this sample, this clonotype turned up many times. The CDR3 loop is CASSHGRGLDEQYF. Here the CDR3 DNA reads TGTGCCAGCAGCCACGGGCGGGGCCTAGACGAGCAGTACTTC. This rearrangement joins TRBV7-9 to TRBJ2-7; tentative D call: TRBD2 (6 bases). Trimming took 5 bases from V and 5 from J, leaving 16 bases between them. The CDR3 runs 14 residues. Per germline, CDR1 SEHNR and CDR2 FQNEAQ (reference sequence).

In DNA form, the CDR3 reads TGCAGTGCTAGCTGGGGGGGAGCTTTCTTT. It is translated as CSASWGGAFF. The chain recombines TRBV20-1 with TRBJ1-1, with D possibly being TRBD1 (5 bases). The CDR3 extends over 10 amino acids. In germline, CDR1 is DFQATT, CDR2 SNEGSKA (reference sequence). Trimming removed 3 bases at V and 10 bases at J, with 9 bases between.

This clonotype was detected ten times or more. The rearrangement uses TRBV29-1 and TRBJ2-2, with 14 bases lining up with TRBD2. With V trimmed by 4 bases and J by 2 bases, 3 bases remained unmatched. The CDR3 has 16 amino acids. The V gene's germline CDR1 is SQVTM and CDR2 ANQGSEA. The CDR3 region has the DNA TGCAGCGTTGCCGGGACTAGCGGGAGAAACACCGGGGAGCTGTTTTTT. It is translated as CSVAGTSGRNTGELFF.

In this sample, this clonotype turned up many times. The rearrangement links TRBV7-9 to TRBJ1-1; 10 nucleotides match TRBD1. The germline V gene encodes CDR1 SEHNR and CDR2 FQNEAQ (reference sequence). V shed 6 bases, J shed 0 bases, and the junction held 7 bases outside the gene matches. This CDR3 is 16 amino acids long. In nucleotides, the CDR3 is TGTGCCAGCAGACCACCGGGACAGGGGATGAACACTGAAGCTTTCTTT. Protein sequence: CASRPPGQGMNTEAFF.

This clonotype was detected ten times or more. The rearrangement links TRBV7-2 to TRBJ2-2; TRBD1 matches at 7 bases. Trimming removed 3 bases from V and 6 bases from J; junction bases left unmatched: 4. The germline gives CDR1 SGHTA, CDR2 FQGNSA. The CDR3 length is 14 residues. CDR3 nucleotides: TGTGCCAGCAGCTTGGCAGGGGGACCCGGGGAGCTGTTTTTT. Translated, it gives CASSLAGGPGELFF. Using reference TRBV7-2 and TRBJ2-2 for the parts outside the CDR3, the full variable domain is GAGVSQSPSNKVTEKGKDVELRCDPISGHTALYWYRQSLGQGLEFLIYFQGNSAPDKSGLPSDRFSAERTGGSVSTLTIQRTQQEDSAVYLCASSLAGGPGELFFGEGSRLTVL.

In this sample, this clonotype turned up many times. This sequence joins TRBV6-5 and TRBJ2-7; D possibly uses TRBD1 or TRBD2 (5 bases each). Germline lookup yields CDR1 MNHEY and CDR2 SVGAGI. V shed 6 bases and J shed 3 bases, with 21 bases lying between them. The length of the CDR3 is 16 residues. The CDR3 nucleotides read TGTGCCAGCAGACCCTTGAACGGGGCAAACCGCTACGAGCAGTACTTC. Its translation is CASRPLNGANRYEQYF.

The sample holds a few counts of this clonotype. The V gene is TRBV6-2 or TRBV6-3, the J gene TRBJ2-2, with 14 bases identical to TRBD2. The CDR3 has 16 amino acids. V lost 5 bases, J lost 8 bases, and 7 bases stayed unmatched. Germline V gives CDR1 MNHEY, CDR2 SVGEGT. CDR3 residues: CASSPGLAGESGELFF. The CDR3 DNA reads as TGTGCCAGCAGTCCGGGACTAGCGGGAGAATCGGGGGAGCTGTTTTTT.

This clonotype was seen repeatedly, ten times or more. This chain uses TRBV12-3 or TRBV12-4 with TRBJ1-1, with 7 bases identical to TRBD1. The V gene end was trimmed by 10 bases and the J gene end by 1 base; junction bases not matched to a gene: 9. This CDR3 contains 14 residues. The CDR3 coding sequence is TGTGCCACCCAGAAGGGGGCTGGGAACACTGAAGCTTTCTTT. Translation gives CATQKGAGNTEAFF.